This T cell receptor beta chain comes out of a study of glioma-infiltrating T cells. Findings and limits, study-wide: Above-expected tissue-blood divergence occurred in all gliomas, most in low-grade ones.

The iRepertoire nested amplicon-rescue multiplex PCR amplified TCR alpha and beta CDR3s from RNA. TCRdb used MiXCR to reprocess the multiplex PCR reads, holding one entry per CDR3 protein. The data show fewer than 250,000 distinct CDR3 sequences, 32% seen once. The sample holds many counts of this clonotype. Its specificity is not known. This CDR3 spans 15 amino acids. After removal of 4 bases from V and 5 bases from J, the junction contained 10 bases not matched to a gene. The germline gives CDR1 SGHNT, CDR2 YYREEE (reference sequence). Material: glioma tissue, nonneoplastic brain tissue, or PBMCs (not recorded which). V usage is TRBV5-4 and J usage is TRBJ1-1, with 8 nucleotides matching TRBD1. This sequence originates from a human donor with low-grade glioma or glioblastoma, undergoing nonglioma brain surgery, or in good health (not recorded which). The CDR3 DNA reads as TGTGCCAGCAGCCTCCAGGACAGGGTGGGTACTGAAGCTTTCTTT. Its translation: CASSLQDRVGTEAFF.